Below are 20 T cell receptor beta chains sequenced from a single sample in a study of tissue T cells after allogeneic stem cell transplantation. The protocol was immunoSEQ multiplex PCR, while the TCRdb copy is restricted to in-frame clones and leaves out a portion. The profile covers tens of thousands of clones, with 55% to 80% appearing a single time and 0.65% to 0.75% taken by the ten largest. Source material: spleen. Source of these receptors: a female BALB/c mouse in good health. The strain's MHC: H2-d.

Comment on this clone: All gene names here are mouse names. The read stops 1 residue short of the end of the CDR3; the missing end is completed from the germline J gene. The V call is TRBV31, the J call TRBJ2-7, with D unclear. Trimming removed 0 bases at V and 0 bases at J, with 6 bases between. This CDR3 spans 13 amino acids. The V gene's germline CDR1 is GKSSPN and CDR2 SITVG. CDR3 DNA, as far as it was read: TGTGCCTGGAGTCTGCAGAGCTCCTATGAACAGTAC. It yields the protein CAWSLQSSYEQY. The CDR3 in full is CAWSLQSSYEQYF.

A note on this clone: The germline and genes are mouse ones. The CDR3 goes on 1 residue after the read ends, and that part is filled in from the germline J gene. The chain combines TRBV13-1 with TRBJ2-5, with TRBD1 identical over 9 bases. The CDR3 runs to 14 residues. Germline CDR1 and CDR2: NSHNY and SYGAGN. The V segment lost 4 bases and the J segment 4 bases; nucleotides outside the gene matches: 4. The CDR3 loop reads CASSSGTGKDTQYF. CDR3 DNA (partial): TGTGCCAGCAGTTCCGGGACAGGGAAAGACACCCAGTAC.

In regard to this clone: Gene names are mouse gene names. The DNA ends 1 residue before the CDR3 does, and the rest of the CDR3 is filled in from the germline J gene. The genes are TRBV1 and TRBJ1-4; 10 nucleotides line up with TRBD1. J lost 10 bases, V lost 3 bases, and 5 bases had no gene match. This CDR3 is built from 14 residues. Germline values: CDR1 NSQYPW, CDR2 LRSPGD (reference sequence). The CDR3 reads CTCSARDRGPRLFF. The covered CDR3 bases are TGCACCTGCAGTGCCAGGGACAGGGGTCCAAGATTATTT. Supplemented by reference TRBV1 and TRBJ1-4, the full variable domain reads VTLLEQNPRWRLVPRGQAVNLRCILKNSQYPWMSWYQQDLQKQLQWLFTLRSPGDKEVKSLPGADYLATRVTDTELRLQVANMSQGRTLYCTCSARDRGPRLFFGHGTKLSVL.

Details on this clone: Gene labels here are mouse ones. Partial CDR3 DNA: TGTGCCAGCGGTGCCCACTGGGGGGGTTATGCTGAGCAGTTC. This translates into CASGAHWGGYAEQF. The whole CDR3 protein is CASGAHWGGYAEQFF. V gene TRBV13-2 combines with J gene TRBJ2-1, with 10 nucleotides matching TRBD2. The sequence runs out 1 residue before the end of the CDR3; the remainder is reconstructed from the germline J gene. The CDR3 spans 15 residues. Germline lookup yields CDR1 NNHNN and CDR2 SYGAGS (reference sequence). V was pared by 3 bases and J by 4 bases, with 4 bases of the junction left unmatched.

In the case of this clone: Germline and genes: mouse. The read finishes 1 residue shy of the CDR3 end, and the germline J gene is used to complete it. The genes are TRBV19 and TRBJ2-2; 8 nucleotides line up with TRBD2. Trimming took 3 bases from V and 6 from J; bases not matched to a gene: 1. From germline, CDR1 is FNHDT and CDR2 SITEND (reference sequence). This CDR3 is 13 amino acids long. The CDR3 sequence is CASSRGGPGQLYF. The CDR3 bases that were read are TGTGCCAGCAGTAGGGGGGGGCCCGGGCAGCTCTAC.

Worth noting for this clone: Genes and germline are mouse. From the germline J gene comes the end of the CDR3, since the read stops 1 residue before it. The V and J genes are TRBV3 and TRBJ2-5; 11 bases line up with TRBD1. Losses at the gene ends were 6 bases for V and 5 bases for J; bases not matched to a gene: 1. CDR3 length: 13 amino acids. The germline CDR1 and CDR2 sequences are SNHLY and FYNGKV (reference sequence). This chain's CDR3 is CASRGTGGDTQYF. The DNA read from the CDR3 is TGTGCCAGCAGAGGGACAGGGGGAGACACCCAGTAC.

Concerning this clone: These gene names are mouse names. The read stops 1 residue short of the end of the CDR3; the missing end is completed from the germline J gene. This rearrangement joins TRBV29 to TRBJ2-3, with no clear D. From germline, CDR1 is MSHET and CDR2 SYDVDS. The CDR3 is 13 residues long. V dropped 2 bases and J dropped 5 bases, with 8 bases sitting between them. CDR3 bases read: TGTGCTAGCAGTTTACCAGAAAGAGAAACGCTGTAT. As protein: CASSLPERETLY. The whole CDR3 sequence is CASSLPERETLYF.

This clone showed up just once. Mouse gene names apply. The CDR3 end falls 1 residue outside the read, so it is completed with the germline J gene. This chain links TRBV13-2 with TRBJ2-7, with 7 bases matching TRBD2. The CDR3 is 15 amino acids. V was pared by 0 bases and J by 3 bases, with 6 bases of the junction left unmatched. The V gene's germline CDR1 is NNHNN and CDR2 SYGAGS (reference sequence). The CDR3 sequence is CASGDALWGYYEQYF. Partial CDR3 DNA: TGTGCCAGCGGTGATGCTCTCTGGGGGTACTATGAACAGTAC.

This clone has a handful of counts. Genes and germline are mouse. With the read ending 1 residue before the CDR3 end, the germline J gene is used to fill in that end. This chain uses TRBV30 with TRBJ2-7; TRBD2 matches at 14 bases. This CDR3 is 14 amino acids long. Losses at the gene ends were 0 bases for V and 6 bases for J; bases not matched to a gene: 1. Germline V gives CDR1 SQVVS, CDR2 ANEGSEA. CDR3 DNA, as far as it was read: TGTAGTTCTAGAGATGGGACTGGGGGGGCTGAACAGTAC. It is translated as CSSRDGTGGAEQY. From start to end, the CDR3 is CSSRDGTGGAEQYF.

To note about this clone: The gene symbols are mouse symbols. The CDR3 extends 1 residue past the end of the read, so its final part is completed from the germline J gene. The chain uses TRBV13-2 and TRBJ2-7; D not resolved. V was cut by 1 base and J by 3 bases, with 5 bases left in between. This CDR3 is 12 amino acids long. The germline CDR1 and CDR2 sequences are NNHNN and SYGAGS (reference sequence). CDR3 in amino acids: CASGDHNYEQYF. The sequenced CDR3 bases are TGTGCCAGCGGTGATCACAACTATGAACAGTAC.

This clone has a single count. These gene names are mouse names. Sequencing ends 1 residue short of the CDR3 end; the germline J gene provides the rest. The chain employs TRBV19 and TRBJ2-3; TRBD1 matches 11 bases. Per the germline V gene, CDR1 is FNHDT and CDR2 is SITEND (reference sequence). J gave up 1 base and V 2 bases, and 3 bases lay outside the gene matches. The length of the CDR3 is 16 residues. This CDR3 reads CASSMGTGGGAETLYF. Incomplete CDR3 DNA: TGTGCCAGCAGTATGGGGACAGGGGGGGGTGCAGAAACGCTGTAT.

This clone was recorded a few times. Mouse gene names and germline throughout. The read halts 1 residue ahead of the CDR3 end, with the missing end drawn from the germline J gene. The V and J genes are TRBV29 and TRBJ2-7; TRBD1 matches at 10 bases. The CDR3 consists of 15 residues. Germline CDR1 is MSHET and CDR2 is SYDVDS. V was clipped by 3 bases and J by 6 bases; unmatched bases: 8. CDR3 DNA, as far as it was read: TGTGCTAGCAGTTTTCCCCGGGACAGGGGAGTTGAACAGTAC. Translating gives CASSFPRDRGVEQY. The complete CDR3 protein is CASSFPRDRGVEQYF.

A remark on this clone: Gene names and germline refer to mouse. The read halts 1 residue ahead of the CDR3 end, with the missing end drawn from the germline J gene. J is TRBJ2-2 and V is TRBV19; D tentatively reads TRBD1 or TRBD2 (5 bases each). V gave up 2 bases and J gave up 4 bases, with 9 bases separating them. Germline V gene lookup returns CDR1 FNHDT and CDR2 SITEND (reference sequence). This CDR3 region has 14 residues. CDR3 sequence reads: CASSMGVFTGQLYF. CDR3 bases read: TGTGCCAGCAGTATGGGGGTTTTCACCGGGCAGCTCTAC.

This clone was seen a few times. Gene names are mouse gene names. The CDR3 here is CASSQEGLGQDTQYF. The part of the CDR3 DNA that was read is TGTGCCAGCAGCCAAGAGGGACTGGGTCAAGACACCCAGTAC. The chain joins TRBV2 to TRBJ2-5, with 9 nucleotides matching TRBD2. The DNA ends 1 residue before the CDR3 does, and the rest of the CDR3 is filled in from the germline J gene. Germline CDR1 reads LGHNA; CDR2 reads YSYQKL. V shed 0 bases and J 3 bases; nucleotides not matched to a gene: 1. CDR3 length: 15 residues.

In the case of this clone: Genes and germline are mouse. The read terminates 1 residue ahead of where the CDR3 ends, so the germline J gene completes it. The genes are TRBV19 and TRBJ2-5; 9 positions agree with TRBD1. The junction had 6 bases not matched to a gene; V was cut back by 4 bases and J by 3 bases. CDR3 length: 15 residues. Germline V gene lookup returns CDR1 FNHDT and CDR2 SITEND (reference sequence). The covered CDR3 bases are TGTGCCAGCAGTTCCAAACAGGGGGCGCAAGACACCCAGTAC. Translated, it gives CASSSKQGAQDTQY. The full CDR3 protein reads CASSSKQGAQDTQYF.

A remark on this clone: Gene names denote mouse genes. The read ends 1 residue shy of where the CDR3 ends; the end is completed using the germline J gene. This chain connects TRBV19 to TRBJ2-7; 7 bases fit TRBD1. There are 14 residues in the CDR3. CDR1 and CDR2 from the germline V gene are FNHDT and SITEND (reference sequence). Trimming took 1 base from V and 2 from J; bases not matched to a gene: 3. The CDR3 loop reads CASSIKGQPYEQYF. The DNA read from the CDR3 is TGTGCCAGCAGTATAAAGGGACAGCCCTATGAACAGTAC.

This clone has more than one count but fewer than ten. Mouse gene names and germline throughout. Sequencing ends 1 residue short of the CDR3 end; the germline J gene provides the rest. The rearrangement links TRBV31 to TRBJ2-7; D is tentatively TRBD1 or TRBD2 (6 bases each). The CDR3 has 12 residues. Germline values: CDR1 GKSSPN, CDR2 SITVG. The V end was cut by 0 bases, the J end by 4 bases, with 7 bases between. The CDR3 DNA, read in part, is TGTGCCTGGAGTCTAGGGGGGTATGAACAGTAC. Translated: CAWSLGGYEQY. The complete CDR3 protein is CAWSLGGYEQYF.

For this clone: Gene names follow the mouse nomenclature. This CDR3 is CGARAQTGGTNERLFF. The covered CDR3 bases are TGTGGTGCTAGGGCCCAAACAGGGGGGACCAACGAAAGATTATTT. V is TRBV20 and J is TRBJ1-4; 8 bases fit TRBD1. The sequenced fragment ends 1 residue before the CDR3 boundary, so the rest is inferred from the germline J gene. V lost 1 base, J lost 3 bases, and 7 bases stayed unmatched. The CDR3 runs to 16 residues. Germline CDR1 and CDR2: GFQATS and STVNSAI.

With respect to this clone: Gene names are the mouse ones. The read comes to an end 1 residue before the CDR3 does, leaving the germline J gene to fill in the end. The V and J genes are TRBV13-3 and TRBJ2-7, with TRBD1 as a possible D gene (6 bases). This CDR3 spans 12 amino acids. Trimming took 2 bases from V and 4 from J, leaving 7 bases between them. CDR1 is NNHDY and CDR2 is SYVADS in the germline V gene. Incomplete CDR3 DNA: TGTGCCAGCAGTGAAACAGGGTATGAACAGTAC. This sequence encodes CASSETGYEQY. The entire CDR3 protein reads CASSETGYEQYF.

For this clone: Gene names and germline refer to mouse. Read coverage stops 1 residue before the CDR3 terminus; the germline J gene supplies the remainder. This chain joins TRBV13-3 and TRBJ2-1; 9 bases are a match to TRBD1. V lost 7 bases, J lost 1 base, and 3 bases stayed unmatched. This CDR3 has 14 amino acids. Looked up from germline, CDR1 is NNHDY and CDR2 is SYVADS. The CDR3 region is CASSGQGNYAEQFF. The sequenced CDR3 bases are TGTGCCAGCTCCGGACAGGGGAACTATGCTGAGCAGTTC.